A selection of T cell receptor beta chains follows, all from one sample in a study of cytomegalovirus exposure and HLA in healthy donors. Clones were sequenced by immunoSEQ multiplex PCR, and TCRdb holds only the in-frame ones, with some missing. This sample has tens of thousands of clones; about 80% occur once, and the top ten carry about 7%. Material for sequencing was PBMCs. All receptors come from a woman between 35 and 50 years old in good health and CMV-seronegative. Both conserved end residues are part of each CDR3. D genes are given only for firm matches.

J,V,D,CDR3
TRBJ2-3,TRBV19,-,CASTPRGSTDTQYF
TRBJ1-2,TRBV5-4,-,CASSLELISGYGYTF
TRBJ1-4,TRBV6-1,TRBD1,CASSPRTGVGEKLFF
TRBJ1-2,TRBV13,TRBD1,CASSLAQGKGYTF
TRBJ2-7,TRBV7-2,-,CASSPVGSSYEQYF
TRBJ2-7,TRBV2,TRBD1,CASSKDRGPSYEQYF
TRBJ2-6,TRBV4-2,-,CASSQGEISGANVLTF
TRBJ2-7,TRBV5-5,TRBD1,CASSFPGTGSYEQYF
TRBJ2-3,TRBV30,TRBD2,CAFTLAGEYTDTQYF
TRBJ1-2,TRBV10-2,-,CASSEETYGYTF
TRBJ1-2,TRBV6-1,TRBD1,CASSGPGQGPNGYTF
TRBJ2-5,TRBV5-1,TRBD1,CASSWGQKETQYF
TRBJ1-1,TRBV19,-,CASSIDGGGPEAFF
TRBJ1-5,TRBV6-1,-,CASSEPRDGNQPQHF
TRBJ2-1,TRBV9,TRBD2,CASSYPTSGSSYNEQFF
TRBJ1-6,TRBV5-1,-,CASSLAQGNNSPLHF
TRBJ2-1,TRBV29-1,TRBD1,CSVGDRGGTEQFF